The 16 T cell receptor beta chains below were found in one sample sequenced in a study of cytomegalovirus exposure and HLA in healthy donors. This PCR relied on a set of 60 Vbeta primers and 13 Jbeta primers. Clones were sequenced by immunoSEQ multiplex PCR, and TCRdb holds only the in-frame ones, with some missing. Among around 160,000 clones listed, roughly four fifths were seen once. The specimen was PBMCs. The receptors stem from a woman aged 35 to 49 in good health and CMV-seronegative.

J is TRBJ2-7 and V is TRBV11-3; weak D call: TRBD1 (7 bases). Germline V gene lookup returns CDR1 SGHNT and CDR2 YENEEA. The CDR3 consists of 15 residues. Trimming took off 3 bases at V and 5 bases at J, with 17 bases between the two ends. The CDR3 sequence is CASSLGGQRGHEQYF. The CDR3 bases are TGTGCCAGCAGCTTGGGGGGACAGCGAGGCCACGAGCAGTACTTC.

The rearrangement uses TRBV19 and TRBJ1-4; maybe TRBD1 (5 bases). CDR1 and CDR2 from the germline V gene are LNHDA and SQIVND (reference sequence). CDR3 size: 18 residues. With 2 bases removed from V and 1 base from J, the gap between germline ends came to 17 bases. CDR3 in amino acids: CASSIYPPNRLTNEKLFF. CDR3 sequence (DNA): TGTGCCAGTAGTATATACCCCCCCAACAGGCTAACTAATGAAAAACTGTTTTTT.

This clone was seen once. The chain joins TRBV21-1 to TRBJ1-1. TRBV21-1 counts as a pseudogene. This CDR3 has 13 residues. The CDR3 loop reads CASSPDGVTEAFF. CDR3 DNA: TGTGCCAGCAGCCCCGACGGGGTAACTGAAGCTTTCTTT.

This CDR3 reads CASSFGPPLNEKLFF. The DNA for the CDR3 is TGTGCCAGCAGCTTTGGCCCTCCCTTAAATGAAAAACTGTTTTTT. The chain links TRBV7-9 to TRBJ1-4; D ambiguous. Germline lookup yields CDR1 SEHNR and CDR2 FQNEAQ (reference sequence). Between the trimmed V and J ends, which lost 3 bases and 5 bases, there was a span of 13 bases. This CDR3 comprises 15 residues.

The CDR3 is CASRLASLGQGEQYF. Here the CDR3 DNA reads TGTGCAAGTCGCTTAGCGTCATTGGGGCAGGGCGAGCAGTACTTC. The chain carries TRBV12-2 and TRBJ2-7; the tabulated D call, TRBD1, remains unverified against the DNA. TRBV12-2 is a recognized pseudogene. The CDR3 loop spans 15 amino acids.

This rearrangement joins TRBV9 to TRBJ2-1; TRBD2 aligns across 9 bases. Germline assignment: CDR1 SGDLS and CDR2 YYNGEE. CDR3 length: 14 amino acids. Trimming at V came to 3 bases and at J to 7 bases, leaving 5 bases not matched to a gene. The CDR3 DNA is TGTGCCAGCAGCGCCCAGGGACTAGCAAATGAGCAGTTCTTC. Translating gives CASSAQGLANEQFF.

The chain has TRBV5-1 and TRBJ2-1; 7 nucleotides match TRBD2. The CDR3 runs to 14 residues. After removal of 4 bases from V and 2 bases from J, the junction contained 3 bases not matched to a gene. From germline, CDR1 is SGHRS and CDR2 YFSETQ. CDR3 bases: TGCGCCAGCAGCGGCGGACTAGCCTACAATGAGCAGTTCTTC. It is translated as CASSGGLAYNEQFF.

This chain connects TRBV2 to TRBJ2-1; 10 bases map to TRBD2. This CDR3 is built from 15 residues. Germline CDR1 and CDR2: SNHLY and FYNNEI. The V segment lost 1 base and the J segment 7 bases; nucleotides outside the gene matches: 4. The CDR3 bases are TGTGCCAGCAGTGAAGTGGCGACTAGCGGGAATGAGCAGTTCTTC. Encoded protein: CASSEVATSGNEQFF.

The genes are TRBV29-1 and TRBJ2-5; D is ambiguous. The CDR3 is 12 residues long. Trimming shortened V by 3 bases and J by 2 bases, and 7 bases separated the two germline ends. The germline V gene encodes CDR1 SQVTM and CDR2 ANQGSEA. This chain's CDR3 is CSVERSQETQYF. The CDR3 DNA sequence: TGCAGCGTTGAGAGGAGTCAAGAGACCCAGTACTTC.

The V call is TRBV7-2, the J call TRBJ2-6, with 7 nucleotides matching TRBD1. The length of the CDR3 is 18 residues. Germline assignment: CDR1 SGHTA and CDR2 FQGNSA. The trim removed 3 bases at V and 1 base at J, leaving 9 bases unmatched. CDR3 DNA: TGTGCCAGCAGCTTCCAAGGGGGCGCTGGTTCTGGGGCCAACGTCCTGACTTTC. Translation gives CASSFQGGAGSGANVLTF.

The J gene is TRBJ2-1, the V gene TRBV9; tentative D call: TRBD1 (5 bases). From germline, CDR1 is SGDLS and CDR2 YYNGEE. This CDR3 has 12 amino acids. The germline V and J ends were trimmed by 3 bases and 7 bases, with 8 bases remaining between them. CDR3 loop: CASSGQGNEQFF. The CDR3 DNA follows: TGTGCCAGCAGCGGGCAGGGTAATGAGCAGTTCTTC.

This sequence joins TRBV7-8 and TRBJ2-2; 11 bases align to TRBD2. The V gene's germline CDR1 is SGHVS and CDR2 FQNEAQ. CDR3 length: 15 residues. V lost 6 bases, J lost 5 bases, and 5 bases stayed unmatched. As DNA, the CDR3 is TGTGCCAGCAGGTTACTAGCGGGGGCTACCGGGGAGCTGTTTTTT. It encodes CASRLLAGATGELFF.

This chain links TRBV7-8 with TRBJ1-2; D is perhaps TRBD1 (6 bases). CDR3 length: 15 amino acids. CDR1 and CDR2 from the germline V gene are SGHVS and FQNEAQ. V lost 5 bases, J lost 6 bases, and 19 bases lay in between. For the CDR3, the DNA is TGTGCCAGCAGCCTAAATTTACAGGGTGAGAATGGCTACACCTTC. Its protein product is CASSLNLQGENGYTF.

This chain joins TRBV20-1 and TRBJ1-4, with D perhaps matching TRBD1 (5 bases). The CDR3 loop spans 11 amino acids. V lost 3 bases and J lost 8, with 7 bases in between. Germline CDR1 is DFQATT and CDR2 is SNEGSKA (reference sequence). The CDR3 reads CSASREEKLFF. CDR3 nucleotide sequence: TGCAGTGCTAGCAGGGAAGAAAAACTGTTTTTT.

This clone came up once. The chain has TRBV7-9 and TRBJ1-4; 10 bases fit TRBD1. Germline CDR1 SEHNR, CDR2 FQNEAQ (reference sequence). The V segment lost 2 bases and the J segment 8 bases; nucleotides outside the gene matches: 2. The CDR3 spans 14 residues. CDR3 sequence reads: CASSLRGQGEKLFF. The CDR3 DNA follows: TGTGCCAGCAGCTTAAGGGGACAGGGGGAAAAACTGTTTTTT.

The CDR3 loop reads CASSLLPDQGLTGEAFF. As DNA, the CDR3 is TGTGCCAGCAGTTTGCTCCCGGACCAGGGGCTTACTGGTGAAGCTTTCTTT. The V and J genes are TRBV28 and TRBJ1-1; TRBD1 might be the D (6 bases). Trimming removed 3 bases at V and 7 bases at J, with 24 bases between. This CDR3 is built from 17 residues. Germline CDR1 is MDHEN and CDR2 is SYDVKM.